The T cell receptor beta chain described here comes from a study of blood T cell repertoires in COVID-19. Overall study context: The United States, Italy and Spain provided the acute and convalescent COVID-19 samples. T cells, B-cell-depleted T cells, or PBMCs supplied cDNA or gDNA.

Looked up from germline, CDR1 is LNHDA and CDR2 is SQIVND (reference sequence). V was trimmed by 2 bases and J by 5 bases, leaving 11 bases between them. CDR3 length equals 14 residues. Authors' data handling: Researchers report that nucleated cell counts were estimated from reference gene primer amplification. Libraries were prepared by immunoSEQ multiplex PCR; TCRdb keeps only in-frame clonotypes and omits some of them. The V and J calls and clone size were taken over from that table, and D and trimming were inferred from the DNA. The table records around 57,000 clones, about 81% of them present only once. The sample holds one count of this clone.

The rearrangement links TRBV19 to TRBJ2-3; a weak D match, TRBD1 (5 bases). This TCR was recovered from a woman aged 55-69 years with acute or convalescent COVID-19. The sequencing sample was made of peripheral blood. The CDR3 reads CASSITTAGDTQYF. The CDR3 nucleotides read TGTGCCAGTAGTATAACGACAGCTGGAGATACGCAGTATTTT.